Here is one TCR beta chain with its context. These data originate in a study of blood T cell repertoires in COVID-19. Study-level background: T cells, B-cell-depleted T cells, or PBMCs provided the cDNA or gDNA that served as material.

CDR3 size: 17 residues. The V gene end was trimmed by 2 bases and the J gene end by 2 bases; junction bases not matched to a gene: 8. Germline V gene data show CDR1 as SGHNT and CDR2 as YENEEA. In the source study's methods: Estimated nucleated cell counts came from reference gene primer amplification. Clones were read by immunoSEQ multiplex PCR, and TCRdb kept only the in-frame ones, dropping some. V and J calls and clone size are given by that table; D and trimming were obtained from the DNA. The data show 90,000 to 120,000 clones, approximately 80% seen once. The sequence came from a man between 65 and 80 years old with acute or convalescent COVID-19. This chain joins TRBV11-3 and TRBJ2-2; TRBD2 aligns across 7 bases. The material sequenced was peripheral blood. The CDR3 protein is CASSLSPGLPNTGELFF. DNA of the CDR3: TGTGCCAGCAGCTTATCGCCGGGACTACCTAACACCGGGGAGCTGTTTTTT. The full variable domain, its missing parts supplied by reference TRBV11-3 and TRBJ2-2, is EAGVVQSPRYKIIEKKQPVAFWCNPISGHNTLYWYLQNLGQGPELLIRYENEEAVDDSQLPKDRFSAERLKGVDSTLKIQPAELGDSAVYLCASSLSPGLPNTGELFFGEGSRLTVL.